This entry features one T cell receptor beta chain sequence. The CDR3 length is 13 residues. CDR1 and CDR2 from the germline V gene are LNHDA and SQIVND (reference sequence). V gave up 9 bases and J gave up 1 base, with 12 bases separating them. The data were obtained in a study of blood T cell repertoires in COVID-19. Clones were read by immunoSEQ multiplex PCR, and TCRdb kept only the in-frame ones, dropping some. The table lists about 68,000 clones, roughly 85% of them singletons. The chain uses TRBV19 and TRBJ2-5; D is undetermined. The TCR comes from a man between 50 and 59 years old with acute or convalescent COVID-19. Sequenced sample: peripheral blood. CDR3 protein: CASGLVGQETQYF. CDR3 DNA sequence: TGTGCCAGCGGTCTAGTTGGCCAAGAGACCCAGTACTTC.